This T cell receptor (beta chain) was documented in a study of cytomegalovirus exposure and HLA in healthy donors. Overall study findings and caveats: Accurate prediction of HLA-A and HLA-B alleles (for most subjects) was reportedly achieved from TCR beta sequences. TCR beta chains numbering some 160 were designated cytomegalovirus-associated.

The donors gave bone marrow, and they were healthy. The CDR3 has 13 residues. In germline, CDR1 is MNHEY, CDR2 SVGAGI. The junction had 2 bases not matched to a gene; V was cut back by 6 bases and J by 4 bases. Remarks on this clone: Its antigen remains unidentified.

The PCR had 60 Vbeta and 13 Jbeta primers. TCRdb keeps only in-frame clones here, not all; method: immunoSEQ multiplex PCR. The repertoire holds approximately 100,000 clones, with approximately 70% as singletons. What was sequenced was PBMCs. The receptor comes from a boy aged 10-17 years in good health and CMV-seronegative. V usage is TRBV6-5 and J usage is TRBJ2-1; 8 bases fit TRBD1. Here the CDR3 DNA reads TGTGCCAGCAGAAGGACAGGGTACAATGAGCAGTTCTTC. This sequence encodes CASRRTGYNEQFF.